This entry concerns a single T cell receptor beta chain. Its antigen is undetermined. The sample is drawn from a study of shared clonotypes between healthy human individuals. CD45RO-negative cells were positively selected for CCR7, leaving out terminally differentiated effector memory CD45RA+ cells. The study ran the assay at deep level. Produced via immunoSEQ multiplex PCR; TCRdb's table is partial and in-frame only. Among about 2,200,000 clones listed, about 92% were seen once. Study-level points and caveats: On the whole, naive subsets had larger estimated richness than memory subsets had. In contrast to clonotypes shared by all four donors, non-shared clonotypes had lower generation probabilities.

The sequenced material came from naive CD8+ T cells from PBMCs. The sequence was collected from a man between 18 and 29 years old in good health. Some clones in this sample may be carry-over from other donors' samples.

The chain's CDR3 is CASSMVGAEAFF. The DNA of the CDR3 is TGTGCCAGCAGTATGGTAGGGGCTGAAGCTTTCTTT. This chain connects TRBV6-5 to TRBJ1-1, with D maybe TRBD1 (5 bases). Between the trimmed V and J ends, which lost 5 bases and 6 bases, there was a span of 10 bases. The CDR3 sequence is 12 residues long. Germline V lookup: CDR1 MNHEY, CDR2 SVGAGI.